Below, one T cell receptor (beta chain) is given with its context. The sample comes from a study of blood T cell repertoires in COVID-19. Turning to the study itself: The analysed material was cDNA or gDNA that came from T cells, B-cell-depleted T cells, or PBMCs.

The junction had 7 bases not matched to a gene; V was cut back by 4 bases and J by 9 bases. CDR3 length equals 15 residues. Germline V lookup: CDR1 SGHRS, CDR2 YFSETQ. The protocol was immunoSEQ multiplex PCR, while the TCRdb copy is restricted to in-frame clones and leaves out a portion. The table records 250,000 or so clones, approximately 88% of them present only once. The genes are TRBV5-1 and TRBJ2-1; TRBD2 agrees at 13 bases. This clonotype was sampled from a woman between 35 and 50 years old who had recovered from COVID-19. The sequenced sample was peripheral blood. The CDR3 sequence: CASSLATSGRSEQFF. CDR3 sequence (DNA): TGCGCCAGCAGCCTAGCGACTAGCGGGAGGAGTGAGCAGTTCTTC.